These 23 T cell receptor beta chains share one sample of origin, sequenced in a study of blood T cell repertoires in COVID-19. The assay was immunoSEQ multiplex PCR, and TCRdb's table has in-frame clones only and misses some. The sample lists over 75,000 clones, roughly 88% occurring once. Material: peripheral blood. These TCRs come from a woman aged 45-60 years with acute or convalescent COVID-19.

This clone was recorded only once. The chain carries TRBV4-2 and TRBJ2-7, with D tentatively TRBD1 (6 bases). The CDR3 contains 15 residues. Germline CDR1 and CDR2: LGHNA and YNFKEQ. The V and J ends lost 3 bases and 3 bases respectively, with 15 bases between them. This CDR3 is CASSQTAGVYYEQYF. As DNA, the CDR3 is TGTGCCAGCAGCCAGACCGCAGGGGTCTACTACGAGCAGTACTTC.

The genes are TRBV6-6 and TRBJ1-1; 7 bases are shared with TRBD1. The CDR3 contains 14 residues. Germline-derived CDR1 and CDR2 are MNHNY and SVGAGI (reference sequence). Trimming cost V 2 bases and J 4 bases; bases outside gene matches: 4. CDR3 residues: CASSYTSGGTEAFF. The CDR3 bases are TGTGCCAGCAGTTACACCTCAGGGGGCACTGAAGCTTTCTTT.

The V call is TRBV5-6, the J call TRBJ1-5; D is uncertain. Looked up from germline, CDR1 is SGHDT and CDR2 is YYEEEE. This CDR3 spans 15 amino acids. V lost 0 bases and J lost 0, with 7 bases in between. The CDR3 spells CASSLAGNSNQPQHF. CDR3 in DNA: TGTGCCAGCAGCTTGGCCGGGAATAGCAATCAGCCCCAGCATTTT.

CDR3 in DNA: TGTGCCAGCAGCCCCGGCGGGGGGGCCCGGACCGGGGAGCTGTTTTTT. It translates to CASSPGGGARTGELFF. This chain uses TRBV7-8 with TRBJ2-2; TRBD2 aligns across 9 bases. The CDR3 sequence is 16 residues long. CDR1 is SGHVS, CDR2 FQNEAQ, per germline. V was clipped by 5 bases and J by 5 bases; unmatched bases: 9.

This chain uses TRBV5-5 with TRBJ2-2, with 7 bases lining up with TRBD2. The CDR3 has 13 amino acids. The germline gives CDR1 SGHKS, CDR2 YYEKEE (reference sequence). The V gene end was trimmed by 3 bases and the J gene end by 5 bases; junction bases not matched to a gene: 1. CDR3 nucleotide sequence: TGTGCCAGCAGCTCGGGACTAACCGGGGAGCTGTTTTTT. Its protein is CASSSGLTGELFF.

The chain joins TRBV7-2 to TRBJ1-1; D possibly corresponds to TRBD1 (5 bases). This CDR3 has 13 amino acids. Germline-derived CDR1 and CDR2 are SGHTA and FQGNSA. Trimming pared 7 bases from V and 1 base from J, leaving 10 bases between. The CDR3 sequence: CASTFQGNTEAFF. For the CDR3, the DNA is TGTGCCAGCACTTTTCAGGGGAACACTGAAGCTTTCTTT.

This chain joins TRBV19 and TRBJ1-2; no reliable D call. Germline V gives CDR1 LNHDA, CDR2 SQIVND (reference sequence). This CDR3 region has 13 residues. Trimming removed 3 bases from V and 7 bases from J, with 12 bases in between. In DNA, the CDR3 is TGTGCCAGTAGTATTGAGGGCCGGTCTGGCTACACCTTC. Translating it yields CASSIEGRSGYTF.

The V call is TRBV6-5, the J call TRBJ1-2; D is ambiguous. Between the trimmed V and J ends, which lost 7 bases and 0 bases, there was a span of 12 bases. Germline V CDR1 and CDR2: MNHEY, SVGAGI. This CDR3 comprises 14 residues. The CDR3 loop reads CASKRPDSNYGYTF. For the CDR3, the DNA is TGTGCCAGCAAAAGGCCGGACTCTAACTATGGCTACACCTTC.

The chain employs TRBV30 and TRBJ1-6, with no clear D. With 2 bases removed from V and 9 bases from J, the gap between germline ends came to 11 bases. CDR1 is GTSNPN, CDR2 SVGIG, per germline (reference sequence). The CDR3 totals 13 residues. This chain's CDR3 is CAWSTRGPSPLHF. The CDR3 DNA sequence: TGTGCCTGGAGTACACGGGGTCCTTCACCCCTCCACTTT. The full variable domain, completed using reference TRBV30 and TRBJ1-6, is SQTIHQWPATLVQPVGSPLSLECTVEGTSNPNLYWYRQAAGRGLQLLFYSVGIGQISSEVPQNLSASRPQDRQFILSSKKLLLSDSGFYLCAWSTRGPSPLHFGNGTRLTVT.

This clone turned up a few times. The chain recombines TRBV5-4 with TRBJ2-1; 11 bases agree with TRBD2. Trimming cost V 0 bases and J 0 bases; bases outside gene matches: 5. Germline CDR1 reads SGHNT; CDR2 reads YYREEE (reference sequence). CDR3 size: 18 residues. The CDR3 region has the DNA TGTGCCAGCAGCTTGGTTAGCGGGAGGGCCGGCTCCTACAATGAGCAGTTCTTC. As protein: CASSLVSGRAGSYNEQFF. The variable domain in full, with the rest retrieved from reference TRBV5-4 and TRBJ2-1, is ETGVTQSPTHLIKTRGQQVTLRCSSQSGHNTVSWYQQALGQGPQFIFQYYREEENGRGNFPPRFSGLQFPNYSSELNVNALELDDSALYLCASSLVSGRAGSYNEQFFGPGTRLTVL.

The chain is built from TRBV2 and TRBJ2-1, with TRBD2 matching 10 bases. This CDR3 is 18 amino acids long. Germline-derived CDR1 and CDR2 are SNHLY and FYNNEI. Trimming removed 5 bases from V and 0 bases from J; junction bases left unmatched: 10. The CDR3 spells CASSFPTSGISSYNEQFF. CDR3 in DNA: TGTGCCAGCAGTTTTCCTACTAGCGGGATAAGCTCCTACAATGAGCAGTTCTTC.

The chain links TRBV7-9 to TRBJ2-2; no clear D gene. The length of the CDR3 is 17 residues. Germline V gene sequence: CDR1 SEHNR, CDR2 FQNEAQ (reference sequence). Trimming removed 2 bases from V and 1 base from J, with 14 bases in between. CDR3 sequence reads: CASSLSKESGNTGELFF. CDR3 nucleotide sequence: TGTGCCAGCAGCTTAAGTAAGGAATCAGGGAACACCGGGGAGCTGTTTTTT.

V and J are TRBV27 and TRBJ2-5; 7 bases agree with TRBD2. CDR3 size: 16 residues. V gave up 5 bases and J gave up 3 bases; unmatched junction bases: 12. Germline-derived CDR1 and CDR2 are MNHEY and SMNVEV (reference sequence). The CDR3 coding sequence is TGTGCCAGCAGTCGAACCCGCGGGAGTATCGAAGAGACCCAGTACTTC. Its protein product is CASSRTRGSIEETQYF.

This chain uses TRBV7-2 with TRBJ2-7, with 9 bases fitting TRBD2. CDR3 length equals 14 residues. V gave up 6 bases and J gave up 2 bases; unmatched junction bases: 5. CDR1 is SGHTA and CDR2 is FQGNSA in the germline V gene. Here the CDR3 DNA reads TGTGCCAGCAGGGGCGGGGGGGGCCCCTACGAGCAGTACTTC. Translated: CASRGGGGPYEQYF.

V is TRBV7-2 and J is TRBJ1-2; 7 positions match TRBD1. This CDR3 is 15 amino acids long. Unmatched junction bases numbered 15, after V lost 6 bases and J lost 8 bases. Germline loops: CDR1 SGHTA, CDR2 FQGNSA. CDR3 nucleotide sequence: TGTGCCAGCAGTAGTACCCAGGGGGGACTTCGAGGCTACACCTTC. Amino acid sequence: CASSSTQGGLRGYTF. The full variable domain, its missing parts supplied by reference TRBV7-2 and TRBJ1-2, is GAGVSQSPSNKVTEKGKDVELRCDPISGHTALYWYRQSLGQGLEFLIYFQGNSAPDKSGLPSDRFSAERTGGSVSTLTIQRTQQEDSAVYLCASSSTQGGLRGYTFGSGTRLTVV.

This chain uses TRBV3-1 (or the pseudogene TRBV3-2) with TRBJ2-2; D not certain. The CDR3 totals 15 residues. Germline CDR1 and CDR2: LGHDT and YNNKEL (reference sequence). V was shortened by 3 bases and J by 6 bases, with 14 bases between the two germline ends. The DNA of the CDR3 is TGTGCCAGCAGCCAGACCCTTAGCAGTCCCGGGGAGCTGTTTTTT. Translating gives CASSQTLSSPGELFF.

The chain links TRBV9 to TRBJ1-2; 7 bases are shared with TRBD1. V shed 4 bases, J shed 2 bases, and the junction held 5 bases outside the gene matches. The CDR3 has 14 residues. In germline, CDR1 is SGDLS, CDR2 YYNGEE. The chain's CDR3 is CASSQGDFNYGYTF. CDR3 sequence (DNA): TGTGCCAGCAGCCAGGGGGACTTCAACTATGGCTACACCTTC.

The CDR3 DNA reads TGTGCCACCAGTTATAGGACAGGGTTAGGCAATGAGCAGTTCTTC. Its translation is CATSYRTGLGNEQFF. J is TRBJ2-1 and V is TRBV24-1; 8 bases are shared with TRBD1. V trimming: 6 bases; J trimming: 6 bases; junction bases outside the gene matches: 9. Per the germline V gene, CDR1 is KGHDR and CDR2 is SFDVKD. This CDR3 comprises 15 residues.

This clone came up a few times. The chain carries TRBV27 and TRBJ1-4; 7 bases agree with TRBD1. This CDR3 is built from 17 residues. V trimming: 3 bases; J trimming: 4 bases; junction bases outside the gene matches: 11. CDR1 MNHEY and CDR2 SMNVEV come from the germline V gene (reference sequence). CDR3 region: CASSFMFVTGINEKLFF. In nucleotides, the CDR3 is TGTGCCAGCAGTTTTATGTTTGTGACAGGGATTAATGAAAAACTGTTTTTT.

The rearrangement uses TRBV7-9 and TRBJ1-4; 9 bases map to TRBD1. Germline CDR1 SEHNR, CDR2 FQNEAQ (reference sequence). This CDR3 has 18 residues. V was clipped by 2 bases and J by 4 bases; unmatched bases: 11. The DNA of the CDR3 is TGTGCCAGCAGCTTAACGCTTAGGGTGACAGGGGGTAATGAAAAACTGTTTTTT. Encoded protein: CASSLTLRVTGGNEKLFF.

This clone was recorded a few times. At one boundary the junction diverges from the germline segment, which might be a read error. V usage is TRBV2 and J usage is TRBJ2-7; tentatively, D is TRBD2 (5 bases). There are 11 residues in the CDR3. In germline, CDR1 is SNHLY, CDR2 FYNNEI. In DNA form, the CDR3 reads TGTGCCACCGGAGGCGGCTTGATCAGGTGCTTC. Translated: CATGGGLIRCF.

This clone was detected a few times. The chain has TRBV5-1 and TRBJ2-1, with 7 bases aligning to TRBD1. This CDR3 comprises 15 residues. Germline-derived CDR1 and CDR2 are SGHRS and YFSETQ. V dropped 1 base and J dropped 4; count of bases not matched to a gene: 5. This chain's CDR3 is CASSLSDREYNEQFF. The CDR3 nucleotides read TGCGCCAGCAGCTTGTCAGACAGGGAATACAATGAGCAGTTCTTC.

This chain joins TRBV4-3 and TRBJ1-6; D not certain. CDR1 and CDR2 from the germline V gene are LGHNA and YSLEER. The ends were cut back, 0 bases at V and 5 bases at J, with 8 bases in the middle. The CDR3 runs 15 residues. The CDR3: CASSQDWLNNSPLHF. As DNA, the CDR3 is TGCGCCAGCAGCCAAGACTGGCTCAATAATTCACCCCTCCACTTT.